This T cell receptor (beta chain) was profiled in a study of identical twins. A universal primer binding site was introduced by template switching. The final cDNA contained unique molecular identifiers. TCRdb fed the 5' RACE reads into MiXCR, producing one record per CDR3 protein. The table records approximately 300,000 distinct CDR3 sequences, just under 9.5% of them present only once. The trim removed 8 bases at V and 5 bases at J, leaving 11 bases unmatched. Germline V lookup: CDR1 LNHNV, CDR2 YYDKDF (reference sequence). The CDR3 extends over 15 amino acids. This clonotype has more than one count but fewer than ten. Its antigen remains unknown. Study conclusions and caveats: Instead of following the same donors, the conclusions were based on cross-sectional statistical analysis. Out-of-frame alpha sequences shared by twins showed excess low generation probability.

These data were also reused for a study on yellow fever vaccine responses in identical twins.

Specimen: CD8+ T cells sorted from blood. This chain joins TRBV15 and TRBJ1-1, with 10 bases matching TRBD1. The sequence was collected from a woman between 18 and 29 years old in good health. The CDR3 loop is CATSGQGTLRTEAFF. The CDR3 DNA reads TGTGCCACCTCGGGACAGGGGACACTTAGGACTGAAGCTTTCTTT.